One sample yielded the 27 T cell receptor beta chains listed below, sequenced in a study of shared clonotypes between healthy human individuals (dated by TCRdb to 2018 to 2020). Preparation of the library involved the immunoSEQ multiplex PCR assay. The clones in this table, taken by TCRdb from immuneACCESS, are in-frame only. Not every clone is retained; where verified, under half of the shortfall comes from an unresolved V gene, and the cause of the rest is unknown. This sample gives more than 2 million clones in total; roughly 94% of them show up just once. The ten most abundant clones make up roughly 0.13% of the sample. The sequenced sample was naive CD4+ T cells sorted from blood. Per the publication, the cell subset or site label means: CD45RA+ positively selected. The receptor set was obtained from a man between 18 and 35 years old in good health.

This chain links TRBV7-6 with TRBJ1-5; no reliable D call. Looked up from germline, CDR1 is SGHVS and CDR2 is FNYEAQ. The V end was cut by 2 bases, the J end by 1 base, with 6 bases between. This CDR3 is built from 14 residues. CDR3 loop: CASSLRQSNQPQHF. CDR3 DNA: TGTGCCAGCAGCTTACGCCAGAGCAATCAGCCCCAGCATTTT.

The V and J genes are TRBV2 and TRBJ1-1; 10 positions match TRBD1. The CDR3 sequence is 11 residues long. Germline V gene sequence: CDR1 SNHLY, CDR2 FYNNEI. V lost 10 bases, J lost 10 bases, and 6 bases stayed unmatched. The CDR3 DNA reads TGTGCCAAGGACAGGGGGGAGGGAGCTTTCTTT. It specifies CAKDRGEGAFF.

V gene TRBV5-4 combines with J gene TRBJ1-2, with D perhaps TRBD1 (5 bases). V was clipped by 0 bases and J by 8 bases, with 14 bases between them. CDR1 and CDR2 from the germline V gene are SGHNT and YYREEE (reference sequence). The CDR3 sequence is 14 residues long. This chain's CDR3 is CASSLAFGAEGYTF. CDR3 coding DNA: TGTGCCAGCAGCTTGGCGTTCGGGGCGGAGGGCTACACCTTC.

This clone was seen once. This chain links TRBV7-2 with TRBJ2-7; D remains ambiguous. Germline CDR1 SGHTA, CDR2 FQGNSA. The CDR3 extends over 14 amino acids. Trimming cost V 1 base and J 3 bases, with 10 bases left between them. CDR3 region: CASSLGTLHYEQYF. The CDR3 nucleotides are TGTGCCAGCAGCTTAGGGACCCTTCACTACGAGCAGTACTTC. The complete variable domain, with remaining parts taken from reference TRBV7-2 and TRBJ2-7, reads GAGVSQSPSNKVTEKGKDVELRCDPISGHTALYWYRQSLGQGLEFLIYFQGNSAPDKSGLPSDRFSAERTGGSVSTLTIQRTQQEDSAVYLCASSLGTLHYEQYFGPGTRLTVT.

The chain employs TRBV6-1 and TRBJ2-4; D gene unclear. The CDR3 contains 20 residues. With 0 bases removed from V and 0 bases from J, the gap between germline ends came to 21 bases. The V gene's germline CDR1 is MNHNS and CDR2 SASEGT. The CDR3: CASSEAWAYQTTKAKNIQYF. CDR3 DNA: TGTGCCAGCAGTGAAGCTTGGGCCTACCAAACCACTAAAGCCAAAAACATTCAGTACTTC.

V usage is TRBV2 and J usage is TRBJ2-3; 10 positions match TRBD2. The J segment lost 0 bases and the V segment lost 8 bases, leaving 8 bases of the junction unmatched. The CDR3 sequence is 16 residues long. Germline lookup yields CDR1 SNHLY and CDR2 FYNNEI. CDR3 nucleotide sequence: TGTGCCAGCGGTGGGGTACTAGCGGGGAGCACAGATACGCAGTATTTT. This encodes CASGGVLAGSTDTQYF.

Concerning this clone itself: The sample carries other DNA sequences with the same CDR3. V is TRBV5-4 and J is TRBJ2-5; 8 bases line up with TRBD2. Germline lookup yields CDR1 SGHNT and CDR2 YYREEE (reference sequence). There are 14 residues in the CDR3. Trimming took 0 bases from V and 4 from J; bases not matched to a gene: 2. The CDR3 sequence is CASSLAGGPETQYF. For the CDR3, the DNA is TGTGCCAGCAGCTTGGCGGGGGGGCCAGAGACCCAGTACTTC.

Of note for this clone: The germline gene is not matched at one end of the junction; a read error may be the cause. The J gene is TRBJ2-5, the V gene TRBV7-7; D call uncertain. CDR1 and CDR2 from the germline V gene are SSHAT and FNYEAQ (reference sequence). The CDR3 has 15 amino acids. In DNA form, the CDR3 reads TGTGCTAGCAGCTTATATGGGCACCCCCAAGAGACCCAGTACTTC. It codes for CASSLYGHPQETQYF.

The V and J genes are TRBV18 and TRBJ2-1; 13 bases match TRBD2. The CDR3 is 17 residues long. Germline V gene data show CDR1 as KGHSH and CDR2 as LQKENI. The V segment lost 5 bases and the J segment 4 bases; nucleotides outside the gene matches: 8. The CDR3 reads CASSTRLAGGSYNEQFF. The CDR3 nucleotides are TGTGCCAGCTCAACTCGACTAGCGGGAGGCAGTTACAATGAGCAGTTCTTC.

J is TRBJ2-7 and V is TRBV18; D is unclear. The germline V and J ends were trimmed by 4 bases and 0 bases, with 7 bases remaining between them. CDR3 length equals 13 residues. The germline gives CDR1 KGHSH, CDR2 LQKENI. Here the CDR3 reads CASSQFNSYEQYF. In nucleotides, the CDR3 is TGTGCCAGCTCACAATTCAACTCCTACGAGCAGTACTTC.

Here the CDR3 DNA reads TGTGCCAGCAGTCAGGCTGGGTCGAACACTGAAGCTTTCTTT. Translated, it gives CASSQAGSNTEAFF. The rearrangement links TRBV6-1 to TRBJ1-1; no clear D. The CDR3 length is 14 residues. Deletions cut 5 bases from V and 1 base from J, with 11 bases between. In germline, CDR1 is MNHNS, CDR2 SASEGT.

The chain combines TRBV4-3 with TRBJ2-1; 8 nucleotides agree with TRBD2. The CDR3 extends over 13 amino acids. CDR1 is LGHNA, CDR2 YSLEER, per germline. V gave up 3 bases and J gave up 9 bases; unmatched junction bases: 4. CDR3 in DNA: TGCGCCAGCAGCCACCCGACTAGCGCTGAGCAGTTCTTC. Amino acid sequence: CASSHPTSAEQFF.

The V gene is TRBV27, the J gene TRBJ2-1, with D perhaps TRBD2 (6 bases). CDR1 MNHEY and CDR2 SMNVEV come from the germline V gene (reference sequence). V was cut by 6 bases and J by 0 bases, with 15 bases left in between. This CDR3 contains 16 residues. The CDR3 nucleotides are TGTGCCAGCAGCCGAGGCGGGATCAGCTCCTACAATGAGCAGTTCTTC. It translates to CASSRGGISSYNEQFF.

The genes are TRBV30 and TRBJ2-7; 7 positions agree with TRBD2. From germline, CDR1 is GTSNPN and CDR2 SVGIG (reference sequence). J gave up 7 bases and V 7 bases, and 10 bases lay outside the gene matches. The CDR3 runs 12 residues. As DNA, the CDR3 is TGTGCCTTTGGGGAGGGGAGGAATGAGCAGTACTTC. Protein: CAFGEGRNEQYF.

The chain has TRBV6-1 and TRBJ1-5, with TRBD1 identical over 7 bases. The V and J ends lost 1 base and 6 bases, in that order; junction bases with no gene match: 6. CDR1 is MNHNS, CDR2 SASEGT, per germline. The CDR3 spans 15 residues. CDR3 in DNA: TGTGCCAGCAGTGAAGTCGGACAGGCTAGTCAGCCCCAGCATTTT. Encoded protein: CASSEVGQASQPQHF.

The gene calls are TRBV19 and TRBJ2-3, with 9 bases matching TRBD1. J gave up 3 bases and V 3 bases, and 7 bases lay outside the gene matches. Germline V CDR1 and CDR2: LNHDA, SQIVND (reference sequence). This CDR3 has 16 amino acids. The CDR3 here is CASSMLWDRATDTQYF. CDR3 nucleotide sequence: TGTGCCAGTAGTATGTTGTGGGACAGGGCAACAGATACGCAGTATTTT. The entire variable domain, with the rest obtained from reference TRBV19 and TRBJ2-3, is as follows: DGGITQSPKYLFRKEGQNVTLSCEQNLNHDAMYWYRQDPGQGLRLIYYSQIVNDFQKGDIAEGYSVSREKKESFPLTVTSAQKNPTAFYLCASSMLWDRATDTQYFGPGTRLTVL.

The CDR3 DNA reads as TGCGCCAGCAGCTTCGGGCCTGGAACTACAGATACGCAGTATTTT. Its protein is CASSFGPGTTDTQYF. The rearrangement joins TRBV5-1 to TRBJ2-3; D unresolved. The CDR3 contains 15 residues. V was cut by 2 bases and J by 3 bases, with 13 bases left in between. Germline V gene data show CDR1 as SGHRS and CDR2 as YFSETQ.

The J gene is TRBJ2-4, the V gene TRBV5-1; no firm D call. Trimming removed 4 bases at V and 0 bases at J, with 14 bases between. CDR3 size: 16 residues. Germline CDR1 is SGHRS and CDR2 is YFSETQ. The CDR3 DNA reads TGCGCCAGCAGCGTAGGGCCACGCCTAGCCAAAAACATTCAGTACTTC. Protein: CASSVGPRLAKNIQYF.

Comment on this clone: Other DNA sequences within the sample encode an identical CDR3. The J gene is TRBJ2-3, the V gene TRBV28; D possibly corresponds to TRBD2 (6 bases). The CDR3 is 13 residues long. CDR1 is MDHEN, CDR2 SYDVKM, per germline. V was cut by 2 bases and J by 6 bases, with 9 bases left in between. The CDR3 DNA reads as TGTGCCAGCAGTTTAGCGGGGACTGATACGCAGTATTTT. As protein: CASSLAGTDTQYF. Variable domain in full (rest from reference TRBV28 and TRBJ2-3): DVKVTQSSRYLVKRTGEKVFLECVQDMDHENMFWYRQDPGLGLRLIYFSYDVKMKEKGDIPEGYSVSREKKERFSLILESASTNQTSMYLCASSLAGTDTQYFGPGTRLTVL.

The V gene is TRBV29-1, the J gene TRBJ2-3; D is unclear. The CDR3 covers 13 residues. V gave up 1 base and J gave up 2 bases, with 7 bases separating them. Per germline, CDR1 SQVTM and CDR2 ANQGSEA. Here the CDR3 reads CSVEGRYTDTQYF. The CDR3 nucleotides are TGCAGCGTTGAAGGACGTTACACAGATACGCAGTATTTT.

J is TRBJ2-3 and V is TRBV6-1, with D perhaps TRBD2 (6 bases). V was trimmed by 4 bases and J by 0 bases, leaving 8 bases between them. The CDR3 spans 14 residues. CDR1 and CDR2 (germline): MNHNS, SASEGT. DNA for the CDR3: TGTGCCAGCAGTGCCGGGGGAAGCACAGATACGCAGTATTTT. Protein sequence: CASSAGGSTDTQYF.

The chain uses TRBV13 and TRBJ1-2; D unresolved. Deletions cut 4 bases from V and 10 bases from J, with 16 bases between. Germline values: CDR1 PRHDT, CDR2 FYEKMQ (reference sequence). This CDR3 region has 13 residues. The CDR3, as DNA: TGTGCCAGCAGCTCGTCCCCGGCCCCTTACTACACCTTC. Amino acid sequence: CASSSSPAPYYTF.

The chain couples TRBV7-2 to TRBJ1-3, with D unresolved. The V gene's germline CDR1 is SGHTA and CDR2 FQGNSA. The CDR3 runs to 15 residues. V was shortened by 3 bases and J by 0 bases, with 9 bases between the two germline ends. CDR3 bases: TGTGCCAGCAGCTTTGACGGAAGCTCTGGAAACACCATATATTTT. Protein sequence: CASSFDGSSGNTIYF.

V gene TRBV5-1 combines with J gene TRBJ2-7; D is unresolved. CDR3 length: 16 amino acids. The ends were cut back, 3 bases at V and 1 base at J, with 17 bases in the middle. Germline V gives CDR1 SGHRS, CDR2 YFSETQ. CDR3 region: CASSSSPWVPSYEQYF. CDR3 DNA sequence: TGCGCCAGCAGCTCATCCCCTTGGGTTCCTTCCTACGAGCAGTACTTC. Complete variable domain (other parts from reference TRBV5-1 and TRBJ2-7): KAGVTQTPRYLIKTRGQQVTLSCSPISGHRSVSWYQQTPGQGLQFLFEYFSETQRNKGNFPGRFSGRQFSNSRSEMNVSTLELGDSALYLCASSSSPWVPSYEQYFGPGTRLTVT.

The CDR3 DNA reads as TGTGCCAGCAACCCCGGGGAGTTTATAAGTGGCTACACCTTC. It translates to CASNPGEFISGYTF. The rearrangement links TRBV7-2 to TRBJ1-2; no clear D gene. Germline loops: CDR1 SGHTA, CDR2 FQGNSA. This CDR3 is 14 amino acids long. V lost 7 bases and J 7 bases, leaving 19 bases between the germline ends.

The rearrangement uses TRBV30 and TRBJ2-7, with TRBD1 identical over 9 bases. Germline CDR1 is GTSNPN and CDR2 is SVGIG (reference sequence). The CDR3 covers 11 residues. The V segment lost 4 bases and the J segment 12 bases; nucleotides outside the gene matches: 7. CDR3 DNA: TGTGCCTGGATGTACGGGACAGGGCTGTACTTC. This gives the protein CAWMYGTGLYF.

CDR3 residues: CASSLYALGTVEQYF. The CDR3 nucleotides are TGCGCCAGCAGCTTGTACGCCCTTGGGACGGTAGAGCAGTACTTC. The chain recombines TRBV5-1 with TRBJ2-7; possibly TRBD1 or TRBD2 for D (5 bases each). The CDR3 sequence is 15 residues long. Germline values: CDR1 SGHRS, CDR2 YFSETQ. The ends were cut back, 1 base at V and 7 bases at J, with 18 bases in the middle.